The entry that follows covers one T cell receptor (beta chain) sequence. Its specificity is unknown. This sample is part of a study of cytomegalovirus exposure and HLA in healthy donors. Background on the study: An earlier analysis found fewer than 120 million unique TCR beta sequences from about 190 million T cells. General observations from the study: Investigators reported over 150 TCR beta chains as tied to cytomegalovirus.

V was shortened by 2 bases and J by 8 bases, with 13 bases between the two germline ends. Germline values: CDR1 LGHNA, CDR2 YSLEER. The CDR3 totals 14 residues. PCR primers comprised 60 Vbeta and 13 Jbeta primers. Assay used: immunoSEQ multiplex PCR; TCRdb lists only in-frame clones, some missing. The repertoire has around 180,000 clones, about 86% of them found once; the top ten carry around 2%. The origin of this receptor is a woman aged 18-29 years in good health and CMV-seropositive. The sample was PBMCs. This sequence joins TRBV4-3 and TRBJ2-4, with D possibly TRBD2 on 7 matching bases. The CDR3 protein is CASSQLGAGDIQYF. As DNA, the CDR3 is TGCGCCAGCAGCCAATTGGGGGCGGGGGACATTCAGTACTTC.